This TCR beta chain was observed in a study of shared clonotypes between healthy human individuals. Findings of the study overall: Generally, naive subsets came out with larger estimated richness than memory subsets. Clonotypes shared by all four sorted-subset donors had higher generation probabilities than non-shared clonotypes.

Regarding this clone: The antigen is unknown.

Here immunoSEQ multiplex PCR was the method, and the copy in TCRdb shows in-frame clones only, minus some. The sample records about 960,000 clones, approximately 80% being singletons. Sequences were obtained from memory CD4+ T cells sorted from blood. Described subset: CD45RA-negative fraction. The clonotype was recovered from a man aged 18-30 years in good health.

This chain's CDR3 is CAISESPSGQGANEQYF. The CDR3 DNA is TGTGCCATCAGTGAGTCACCATCCGGACAGGGGGCGAACGAGCAGTACTTC. The chain has TRBV10-3 and TRBJ2-7, with TRBD1 matching 11 bases. Germline CDR1 and CDR2: ENHRY and SYGVKD. After removal of 0 bases from V and 5 bases from J, the junction contained 9 bases not matched to a gene. The CDR3 covers 17 residues.